What follows are 26 T cell receptor beta chains derived from one specimen sequenced in a study of regulatory T cells in long-lasting Graves disease. Regarding time point: persistent/refractory GD, antithyroid drugs over 5 years with positive TRAb. PBMC RNA served as the TCR library source. HTBI primers from iRepertoire and Arm-PCR of CDR3 regions yielded the TCR beta libraries. Each CDR3 protein gets one entry after TCRdb re-called the multiplex PCR reads with MiXCR. The table lists some 340,000 distinct CDR3 sequences, about 23% of them singletons. Specimen: peripheral blood mononuclear cells (PBMCs), collected when the disease was refractory, from a patient treated with antithyroid drugs. The source is a woman aged 40-49 years with Graves disease.

This clonotype was picked up many times. V usage is TRBV27 and J usage is TRBJ2-1; 7 nucleotides align to TRBD2. Germline-derived CDR1 and CDR2 are MNHEY and SMNVEV (reference sequence). The CDR3 is 15 residues long. J lost 3 bases, V lost 0 bases, and 2 bases had no gene match. The CDR3 here is CASSLSGGSYNEQFF. For the CDR3, the DNA is TGTGCCAGCAGTTTATCGGGCGGGAGCTACAATGAGCAGTTCTTC.

V is TRBV20-1 and J is TRBJ2-7; TRBD2 matches 9 bases. The CDR3 has 14 residues. J was trimmed by 4 bases and V by 5 bases; bases with no gene match: 9. Germline-derived CDR1 and CDR2 are DFQATT and SNEGSKA (reference sequence). The CDR3, as DNA: TGCAGTGCTGTAAAAGCGGGAGGCTCGTACGAGCAGTACTTC. Its translation is CSAVKAGGSYEQYF.

This clonotype has a count of ten or more. V is TRBV19 and J is TRBJ1-1; TRBD1 agrees at 8 bases. Trimming cost V 9 bases and J 0 bases; bases outside gene matches: 6. Per germline, CDR1 LNHDA and CDR2 SQIVND (reference sequence). This CDR3 has 14 amino acids. The CDR3 loop is CASSSGQVNTEAFF. In DNA, the CDR3 is TGTGCCAGCAGTTCGGGACAGGTGAACACTGAAGCTTTCTTT.

Concerning this clonotype: Germline is not matched at one junction end, which may reflect a read error. This chain links TRBV28 with TRBJ2-6; 7 bases line up with TRBD2. CDR1 MDHEN and CDR2 SYDVKM come from the germline V gene. The CDR3 spans 16 residues. CDR3 in amino acids: CASSKGRDSGANILTF. Written as DNA, the CDR3 is TGTGCCAGCAGTAAAGGGAGGGACTCTGGGGCCAACATCCTGACTTTC.

The chain is built from TRBV20-1 and TRBJ1-2; D remains unclear. The CDR3 has 13 residues. Germline values: CDR1 DFQATT, CDR2 SNEGSKA (reference sequence). V gave up 3 bases and J gave up 5 bases, with 13 bases separating them. The CDR3 sequence is CSASLAASYGYTF. The CDR3 DNA reads TGCAGTGCTAGCCTCGCCGCTAGTTATGGCTACACCTTC.

V is TRBV6-1 and J is TRBJ1-5; maybe TRBD1 (6 bases). Germline V CDR1 and CDR2: MNHNS, SASEGT. The CDR3 is made up of 13 amino acids. The V gene lost 10 bases and the J gene lost 4 bases, with 14 bases spanning the gap. The CDR3 DNA reads TGTGCCACCCTCGGGCAGGGGAATCAGCCCCAGCATTTT. Translating it yields CATLGQGNQPQHF.

This clonotype appeared a few times. The rearrangement uses TRBV30 and TRBJ2-7; D is undetermined. The ends were cut back, 4 bases at V and 7 bases at J, with 20 bases in the middle. Per the germline V gene, CDR1 is GTSNPN and CDR2 is SVGIG (reference sequence). This CDR3 has 14 amino acids. The CDR3 spells CAWKAATRAHEQYF. The CDR3 DNA reads as TGTGCCTGGAAGGCGGCTACCCGGGCGCATGAGCAGTACTTC.

This sequence joins TRBV7-3 and TRBJ1-1; 11 bases are a match to TRBD1. This CDR3 spans 13 amino acids. Germline V gene data show CDR1 as SGHTA and CDR2 as FQGTGA. The trim removed 5 bases at V and 7 bases at J, leaving 3 bases unmatched. The CDR3 DNA reads TGTGCCAGCAGCAAAGGGACAGGGGGTGAAGCTTTCTTT. Protein product: CASSKGTGGEAFF.

The chain joins TRBV7-9 to TRBJ2-2, with D possibly being TRBD2 (5 bases). V gave up 1 base and J gave up 3 bases, with 12 bases separating them. The CDR3 spans 16 residues. The germline V gene encodes CDR1 SEHNR and CDR2 FQNEAQ (reference sequence). CDR3 in amino acids: CASSLVLLGDTGELFF. DNA of the CDR3: TGTGCCAGCAGCTTAGTATTACTCGGGGACACCGGGGAGCTGTTTTTT. The variable domain in full, with the rest retrieved from reference TRBV7-9 and TRBJ2-2, is DTGVSQNPRHKITKRGQNVTFRCDPISEHNRLYWYRQTLGQGPEFLTYFQNEAQLEKSRLLSDRFSAERPKGSFSTLEIQRTEQGDSAMYLCASSLVLLGDTGELFFGEGSRLTVL.

The J gene is TRBJ2-3, the V gene TRBV7-2; 11 bases line up with TRBD2. V shed 5 bases and J 2 bases; nucleotides not matched to a gene: 6. Germline V gives CDR1 SGHTA, CDR2 FQGNSA. There are 16 residues in the CDR3. DNA for the CDR3: TGTGCCAGCAGCACCGGGACTAGCGGCCACACAGATACGCAGTATTTT. Amino acid sequence: CASSTGTSGHTDTQYF.

This clonotype was observed a few times. The rearrangement uses TRBV7-9 and TRBJ1-2; D gene ambiguous. The CDR3 totals 18 residues. Germline-derived CDR1 and CDR2 are SEHNR and FQNEAQ (reference sequence). The germline V and J ends were trimmed by 2 bases and 4 bases, with 23 bases remaining between them. CDR3 sequence: CASSLIFFLGATTYGYTF. CDR3 DNA sequence: TGTGCCAGCAGCTTAATATTCTTTCTTGGAGCCACAACCTATGGCTACACCTTC.

In this sample, this clonotype turned up a few times. The rearrangement links TRBV30 to TRBJ1-6; a possible D gene is TRBD1 (6 bases). The germline V gene encodes CDR1 GTSNPN and CDR2 SVGIG (reference sequence). The CDR3 is 14 residues long. Trimming removed 1 base at V and 7 bases at J, with 11 bases between. The CDR3 DNA reads as TGTGCCTGGAGTGGGATCAGGGGAAATTCACCCCTCCACTTT. Encoded protein: CAWSGIRGNSPLHF. Full variable domain (missing parts from reference TRBV30 and TRBJ1-6): SQTIHQWPATLVQPVGSPLSLECTVEGTSNPNLYWYRQAAGRGLQLLFYSVGIGQISSEVPQNLSASRPQDRQFILSSKKLLLSDSGFYLCAWSGIRGNSPLHFGNGTRLTVT.

This clonotype was observed at least ten times. J is TRBJ2-7 and V is TRBV2, with D possibly TRBD2 on 6 matching bases. Per the germline V gene, CDR1 is SNHLY and CDR2 is FYNNEI. The CDR3 has 14 residues. Trimming removed 8 bases at V and 2 bases at J, with 16 bases between. CDR3 residues: CASLLLASPYEQYF. The CDR3 DNA reads as TGTGCCAGCTTGCTTCTAGCGAGTCCCTACGAGCAGTACTTC. The whole variable domain, remainder taken from reference TRBV2 and TRBJ2-7, is EPEVTQTPSHQVTQMGQEVILRCVPISNHLYFYWYRQILGQKVEFLVSFYNNEISEKSEIFDDQFSVERPDGSNFTLKIRSTKLEDSAMYFCASLLLASPYEQYFGPGTRLTVT.

This clonotype was seen many times. This chain joins TRBV12-3 or TRBV12-4 and TRBJ1-1; D is unresolved. V lost 6 bases, J lost 0 bases, and 5 bases lay in between. This CDR3 has 12 amino acids. This CDR3 is CASRIMNTEAFF. DNA of the CDR3: TGTGCCAGCAGAATCATGAACACTGAAGCTTTCTTT.

This clonotype has ten or more counts. V and J are TRBV2 and TRBJ2-7, with D perhaps matching TRBD2 (5 bases). The CDR3 contains 15 residues. Germline loops: CDR1 SNHLY, CDR2 FYNNEI. Trimming took off 7 bases at V and 2 bases at J, with 18 bases between the two ends. CDR3 sequence (DNA): TGTGCCAGCACAACTCTAGCTTCAGCTGCCTACGAGCAGTACTTC. It codes for CASTTLASAAYEQYF.

The chain recombines TRBV2 with TRBJ2-4; 7 bases map to TRBD1. This CDR3 spans 15 amino acids. Trimming removed 6 bases from V and 6 bases from J; junction bases left unmatched: 11. Germline CDR1 reads SNHLY; CDR2 reads FYNNEI. CDR3 sequence reads: CASSSAERDRNIQYF. CDR3 coding DNA: TGTGCCAGCAGCTCCGCCGAACGGGACAGAAACATTCAGTACTTC.

This clonotype has ten or more counts. V and J are TRBV11-2 and TRBJ2-1; D remains ambiguous. CDR1 SGHAT and CDR2 FQNNGV come from the germline V gene. Trimming stripped 1 base from V and 3 bases from J, with 4 bases between. The CDR3 spans 13 residues. Here the CDR3 DNA reads TGTGCCAGCAGCTTAGTCGTCTACAATGAGCAGTTCTTC. Amino acids: CASSLVVYNEQFF.

This clonotype was counted many times. This rearrangement joins TRBV20-1 to TRBJ1-1; D is unresolved. The CDR3 totals 12 residues. The germline V gene has CDR1 DFQATT and CDR2 SNEGSKA (reference sequence). Trimming removed 1 base at V and 6 bases at J, with 9 bases between. CDR3 nucleotide sequence: TGCAGTGCTAGAGTACGGGGATCTGAAGCTTTCTTT. This gives the protein CSARVRGSEAFF.

As concerns this clonotype: The junction and the germline gene differ at one end; a read error may be behind it. The chain uses TRBV7-7 and TRBJ2-5; 9 nucleotides agree with TRBD2. CDR1 is SSHAT and CDR2 is FNYEAQ in the germline V gene (reference sequence). This CDR3 is built from 13 residues. This chain's CDR3 is CASSVAGVETQYF. CDR3 bases: TGTGCTAGCAGCGTAGCGGGAGTAGAGACCCAGTACTTC.

The chain joins TRBV7-2 to TRBJ1-4; no definite D call. The CDR3 totals 14 residues. Trimming took 1 base from V and 8 from J, leaving 11 bases between them. In germline, CDR1 is SGHTA, CDR2 FQGNSA. The CDR3 sequence: CASSLGSAGEKLFF. DNA for the CDR3: TGTGCCAGCAGCTTAGGGTCGGCTGGGGAAAAACTGTTTTTT.

The chain recombines TRBV5-4 with TRBJ2-7; 9 nucleotides agree with TRBD1. With 0 bases clipped from V and 5 bases from J, the junction kept 3 bases outside the gene matches. There are 14 residues in the CDR3. Germline V CDR1 and CDR2: SGHNT, YYREEE (reference sequence). As DNA, the CDR3 is TGTGCCAGCAGCTTGGGGGACAGGGACCACGAGCAGTACTTC. This codes for CASSLGDRDHEQYF.

This clonotype occurred many times. The CDR3 loop is CSATSGTDNYGYTF. The CDR3 coding sequence is TGCAGTGCCACCTCCGGGACGGACAACTATGGCTACACCTTC. The chain recombines TRBV20-1 with TRBJ1-2, with D possibly being TRBD1 (5 bases). V lost 6 bases to trimming and J lost 2 bases, with 16 bases between them. The CDR3 extends over 14 amino acids. Germline V gene data show CDR1 as DFQATT and CDR2 as SNEGSKA (reference sequence).

This clonotype showed up many times. V gene TRBV28 combines with J gene TRBJ2-2; D unclear. Germline V gene lookup returns CDR1 MDHEN and CDR2 SYDVKM. The CDR3 covers 13 residues. V was shortened by 5 bases and J by 5 bases, with 9 bases between the two germline ends. As DNA, the CDR3 is TGTGCCAGCAGTCCCGGAGAAACCGGGGAGCTGTTTTTT. It specifies CASSPGETGELFF. The whole variable domain, remainder taken from reference TRBV28 and TRBJ2-2, is DVKVTQSSRYLVKRTGEKVFLECVQDMDHENMFWYRQDPGLGLRLIYFSYDVKMKEKGDIPEGYSVSREKKERFSLILESASTNQTSMYLCASSPGETGELFFGEGSRLTVL.

This clonotype was seen repeatedly, ten times or more. This chain links TRBV28 with TRBJ1-2; D might be TRBD1 (5 bases). The V end lost 0 bases, the J end lost 4 bases, and 18 bases lay between the germline ends. The CDR3 has 17 residues. CDR1 and CDR2 (germline): MDHEN, SYDVKM. The chain's CDR3 is CASSLWLWDGPSYGYTF. The CDR3 DNA reads TGTGCCAGCAGTTTATGGCTTTGGGACGGACCCTCCTATGGCTACACCTTC.

Remarks on this clonotype: An end of the junction does not agree with germline; a read error may underlie this. This chain joins TRBV7-2 and TRBJ2-7; the D gene is possibly TRBD2 (5 bases). The CDR3 runs 14 residues. CDR1 SGHTA and CDR2 FQGNSA come from the germline V gene. The CDR3 region is CASSPKGLQHVQYF. The CDR3 nucleotides read TGCGCCAGCAGCCCCAAAGGACTTCAACATGTGCAGTACTTC.

This clonotype was found many times. The chain uses TRBV2 and TRBJ1-1, with 9 bases identical to TRBD1. The junction had 8 bases not matched to a gene; V was cut back by 5 bases and J by 7 bases. The CDR3 totals 14 residues. Germline CDR1 SNHLY, CDR2 FYNNEI. The CDR3 DNA reads as TGTGCCAGCAGTAACCGACAGGGGGTTCGTGAAGCTTTCTTT. Protein product: CASSNRQGVREAFF.